The clone carrying this TCR beta chain occurred many times. Antigen specificity is unknown. This CDR3 has 16 amino acids. Germline-derived CDR1 and CDR2 are MDHEN and SYDVKM. Trimming left V 3 bases short and J 0 bases short, with 12 bases between. MiXCR, run by TCRdb on the reads, gives a single entry per CDR3 protein. The sample has about 260,000 distinct CDR3 sequences, roughly 10% seen once. This record comes from a study of T cell repertoires in cytomegalovirus infection. Background on the study: Indications came from public TCR beta signatures; they pointed to CMV infection and to a matching HLA type.

Whole-study findings and limits: Carriers of CMV plus the relevant HLA were identified by cumulative public TCR beta family frequency. HLA-C-restricted TCR beta clonotypes specific for CMV led the ex vivo response.

What was sequenced was PBMCs. The V gene is TRBV28, the J gene TRBJ1-3; maybe TRBD1 (5 bases). The receptor comes from a human donor in good health (CMV status not recorded). Some clones in this sample may be carry-over from other donors' samples. The CDR3 here is CASSFFGDSSGNTIYF. CDR3 in DNA: TGTGCCAGCAGTTTTTTCGGCGACAGCTCTGGAAACACCATATATTTT.